This TCR beta chain was documented in a study of cytomegalovirus exposure and HLA in healthy donors. Study observations and caveats: Most TCRs appeared rarely, but some public TCRs recurred in many donors.

The CDR3 consists of 13 residues. V lost 3 bases and J lost 9, with 14 bases in between. Looked up from germline, CDR1 is MDHEN and CDR2 is SYDVKM. With regard to this clone: Its antigen is not known.

Repertoires were generated with immunoSEQ multiplex PCR, while TCRdb's copy carries only in-frame clones and drops some. The table has some 130,000 clones, roughly nine tenths seen once; the top ten hold 0.95% to 1.5%. Sequencing was done on a sample of PBMCs. The J gene is TRBJ1-2, the V gene TRBV28; perhaps TRBD1 as D (6 bases). This clonotype was obtained from a woman under 30 in good health and CMV-seronegative. CDR3 DNA: TGTGCCAGCAGTTTTTTGGGGGCGCTAAGCTACACCTTC. Residues: CASSFLGALSYTF.